This T cell receptor beta chain was identified during a study of T cell repertoires in cytomegalovirus infection. Study-wide context: TCR beta signatures that were public indicated CMV infection and matching HLA type.

Regarding this clonotype: Its antigen is unknown.

Points from the study as a whole: Frequencies of public TCR beta families were cumulated, and this identified carriers of CMV plus the relevant HLA. Clonotypes of TCR beta that were HLA-C-restricted and CMV-specific dominated the ex vivo response.

TCRdb re-called the reads through MiXCR, storing one row per CDR3 protein. The table has 200,000 to 250,000 distinct CDR3 sequences, roughly 23% seen once; the top ten hold about 20%. The material sequenced was CD8+ T cells from PBMCs. The clonotype was recovered from a human donor in good health (CMV status not recorded). Some clones in this sample may be carry-over from other donors' samples.

CDR3 nucleotide sequence: TGTGCCAGCAGTTTAGCGCCGGAGGGTTCCTACGAGCAGTACTTC. Translation: CASSLAPEGSYEQYF. The genes are TRBV12-3 or TRBV12-4 and TRBJ2-7, with D possibly matching TRBD2 (6 bases). This CDR3 is 15 amino acids long. The V and J ends lost 0 bases and 1 base respectively, with 10 bases between them.